Each of the 21 T cell receptor beta chains below was sequenced from the same sample in a study of breast tumors, draining lymph nodes, adjacent tissues. Axillary draining lymph nodes of breast cancer patients supplied the node samples. In TCRdb, the multiplex PCR reads were re-called with MiXCR into one record per CDR3 protein. This table has over 150,000 distinct CDR3 sequences, around a third appearing once. Sequencing used axillary lymph node tissue. Source of these receptors: a female donor with breast cancer. Some clones in this sample may be carry-over from other donors' samples.

The chain has TRBV2 and TRBJ1-1; TRBD1 is a possible D gene (5 bases). Deletions cut 5 bases from V and 1 base from J, with 8 bases between. The germline V gene has CDR1 SNHLY and CDR2 FYNNEI. This CDR3 has 13 residues. The CDR3 loop reads CASSYRSNTEAFF. The DNA of the CDR3 is TGTGCCAGCAGTTACAGGTCGAACACTGAAGCTTTCTTT. Using reference TRBV2 and TRBJ1-1 for the parts outside the CDR3, the full variable domain is EPEVTQTPSHQVTQMGQEVILRCVPISNHLYFYWYRQILGQKVEFLVSFYNNEISEKSEIFDDQFSVERPDGSNFTLKIRSTKLEDSAMYFCASSYRSNTEAFFGQGTRLTVV.

This clonotype was recorded at least ten times. The rearrangement uses TRBV20-1 and TRBJ2-1, with 10 bases aligning to TRBD2. The CDR3 sequence is 17 residues long. CDR1 is DFQATT and CDR2 is SNEGSKA in the germline V gene (reference sequence). With V trimmed by 5 bases and J by 1 base, 11 bases remained unmatched. The CDR3 DNA is TGCAGTGCTTCCAGCGGGGGGGCGAAAAGGTCCTACAATGAGCAGTTCTTC. Amino acids: CSASSGGAKRSYNEQFF.

The sample holds many counts of this clonotype. This chain uses TRBV19 with TRBJ1-5; weak D call: TRBD1 (5 bases). CDR1 is LNHDA and CDR2 is SQIVND in the germline V gene (reference sequence). The CDR3 spans 15 residues. The ends were cut back, 1 base at V and 2 bases at J, with 9 bases in the middle. The CDR3 protein is CASSIGQGGNQPQHF. For the CDR3, the DNA is TGTGCCAGTAGTATAGGGCAGGGTGGCAATCAGCCCCAGCATTTT.

The chain links TRBV29-1 to TRBJ1-2; D unresolved. From germline, CDR1 is SQVTM and CDR2 ANQGSEA. CDR3 length: 13 residues. V lost 3 bases and J 1 base, leaving 9 bases between the germline ends. The CDR3 loop is CSVEGDLNYGYTF. CDR3 in DNA: TGCAGCGTTGAGGGAGACCTTAACTATGGCTACACCTTC.

In its sample, this clonotype was seen many times. V is TRBV6-1 and J is TRBJ2-1; possibly TRBD1 or TRBD2 for D (5 bases each). The length of the CDR3 is 14 residues. Trimming removed 4 bases from V and 7 bases from J, with 14 bases in between. Germline CDR1 is MNHNS and CDR2 is SASEGT. CDR3 residues: CASSARDGLNEQFF. In nucleotides, the CDR3 is TGTGCCAGCAGTGCCCGGGACGGGTTGAATGAGCAGTTCTTC.

This clonotype was counted many times. This chain connects TRBV5-6 to TRBJ1-2; D not resolved. V was clipped by 7 bases and J by 0 bases, with 13 bases between them. Germline V gene lookup returns CDR1 SGHDT and CDR2 YYEEEE. This CDR3 has 14 amino acids. The CDR3 DNA follows: TGTGCCAGCCGGCCGGTGGAAGCTAACTATGGCTACACCTTC. This translates into CASRPVEANYGYTF.

With respect to this clonotype: A much larger clone lies a single base off, so this may be a read error. The V and J genes are TRBV9 and TRBJ2-1, with D perhaps matching TRBD2 (6 bases). CDR3 length equals 17 residues. Trimming took off 0 bases at V and 9 bases at J, with 22 bases between the two ends. The germline V gene has CDR1 SGDLS and CDR2 YYNGEE. The CDR3 loop is CASSVGSSPVAGTEQFF. The CDR3 nucleotides are TGTGCCAGCAGCGTAGGATCATCACCGGTCGCGGGAACTGAGCAGTTCTTC.

This clonotype occurred many times. J is TRBJ2-7 and V is TRBV7-2; D ambiguous. Per germline, CDR1 SGHTA and CDR2 FQGNSA. This CDR3 comprises 15 residues. Trimming shortened V by 5 bases and J by 0 bases, and 14 bases separated the two germline ends. CDR3 sequence reads: CASSTAGGTSYEQYF. The CDR3 region has the DNA TGTGCCAGCAGCACAGCCGGTGGCACCTCCTACGAGCAGTACTTC.

The count of this clonotype is one. A much larger clone is a single base away; this may be a read error. The chain couples TRBV6-5 to TRBJ2-3; weak D call: TRBD1 (6 bases). The germline V gene has CDR1 MNHEY and CDR2 SVGAGI. CDR3 length: 16 amino acids. Here the CDR3 DNA reads TGTGCCAGCAGTTACTCGGGTGTGGGGACAATAGATGCGCAGTATTTT. Protein product: CASSYSGVGTIDAQYF.

The V gene is TRBV27, the J gene TRBJ2-7; 7 bases agree with TRBD2. CDR1 is MNHEY and CDR2 is SMNVEV in the germline V gene (reference sequence). The J segment lost 2 bases and the V segment lost 5 bases, leaving 9 bases of the junction unmatched. The length of the CDR3 is 15 residues. CDR3 amino acids: CASSLGLEATYEQYF. Here the CDR3 DNA reads TGTGCCAGCAGTCTCGGACTAGAGGCTACCTACGAGCAGTACTTC.

The chain is built from TRBV12-3 or TRBV12-4 and TRBJ1-1; tentatively, D is TRBD1 (5 bases). Between the trimmed V and J ends, which lost 4 bases and 8 bases, there was a span of 14 bases. This CDR3 has 13 residues. CDR3 bases: TGTGCCAGCAGTTCACAATTCCGGGACGAAGCTTTCTTT. It specifies CASSSQFRDEAFF.

A note on this clonotype: At one end, the junction sequence differs from germline, possibly due to a read error. The chain employs TRBV5-1 and TRBJ2-3; 9 bases map to TRBD2. The CDR3 runs 15 residues. Looked up from germline, CDR1 is SGHRS and CDR2 is YFSETQ. The CDR3 loop reads CASSLARLAGNAQYF. The CDR3 DNA follows: TGTGCCAGTAGCTTAGCGCGCCTAGCGGGAAATGCGCAGTATTTT. The variable domain in full, with the rest retrieved from reference TRBV5-1 and TRBJ2-3, is KAGVTQTPRYLIKTRGQQVTLSCSPISGHRSVSWYQQTPGQGLQFLFEYFSETQRNKGNFPGRFSGRQFSNSRSEMNVSTLELGDSALYLCASSLARLAGNAQYFGPGTRLTVL.

This chain joins TRBV7-9 and TRBJ2-6; TRBD1 matches at 8 bases. The CDR3 is made up of 17 amino acids. Per the germline V gene, CDR1 is SEHNR and CDR2 is FQNEAQ (reference sequence). The ends lost 1 base at V and 6 bases at J; junction bases unmatched: 8. The DNA of the CDR3 is TGTGCCAGCAGCTTAGTGGGGGGACAGGATGCGGCCAACGTCCTGACTTTC. Amino acid sequence: CASSLVGGQDAANVLTF.

This clonotype is a singleton in its sample. This may be a read error, as it is one base from a much larger clone. The J gene is TRBJ1-2, the V gene TRBV7-2; tentatively, D is TRBD1 (6 bases). The CDR3 consists of 15 residues. Per germline, CDR1 SGHTA and CDR2 FQGNSA. The CDR3 DNA follows: TGTGCCAGCAGCTTAGTAGGGGGGCTGGAATATGGCTACATCTTC. Its protein is CASSLVGGLEYGYIF.

This chain links TRBV15 with TRBJ1-6; perhaps TRBD1 as D (5 bases). The CDR3 contains 13 residues. V lost 4 bases, J lost 6 bases, and 7 bases lay in between. Germline CDR1 reads LNHNV; CDR2 reads YYDKDF (reference sequence). CDR3 bases: TGTGCCACCAGCAACGGGGGTAATTCACCCCTCCACTTT. Its protein is CATSNGGNSPLHF.

About this clonotype itself: A read error may be the cause here, since a much bigger clone is one base away. The CDR3 does not end in the conserved phenylalanine or tryptophan, so this is likely a read error. This sequence joins TRBV9 and TRBJ2-1; 8 nucleotides agree with TRBD1. This CDR3 comprises 17 residues. Germline-derived CDR1 and CDR2 are SGDLS and YYNGEE. V shed 4 bases, J shed 5 bases, and the junction held 14 bases outside the gene matches. The DNA of the CDR3 is TGTGCCAGCAGCTTCGAATCCGGGACAGGTCAACACAATGAGCAGTTCTCC. Translated, it gives CASSFESGTGQHNEQFS.

There are many counts of this clonotype. The chain couples TRBV30 to TRBJ1-2; D is unclear. V gave up 3 bases and J gave up 0 bases, with 5 bases separating them. This CDR3 spans 12 amino acids. Germline CDR1 reads GTSNPN; CDR2 reads SVGIG (reference sequence). The CDR3 nucleotides are TGTGCCTGGAGCCCAGCTAACTATGGCTACACCTTC. It encodes CAWSPANYGYTF.

Many counts were recorded for this clonotype. The V and J genes are TRBV6-1 and TRBJ2-2; 10 nucleotides agree with TRBD2. CDR1 is MNHNS and CDR2 is SASEGT in the germline V gene. V trimming: 4 bases; J trimming: 6 bases; junction bases outside the gene matches: 11. This CDR3 contains 17 residues. CDR3 sequence reads: CASSVLVAGGGAGELFF. CDR3 DNA sequence: TGTGCCAGCAGTGTACTCGTAGCGGGAGGTGGGGCCGGGGAGCTGTTTTTT.

In its sample, this clonotype was seen many times. V and J are TRBV7-4 and TRBJ1-5; D gene ambiguous. V gave up 2 bases and J gave up 7 bases, with 15 bases separating them. The CDR3 extends over 15 amino acids. CDR1 is SGHVT and CDR2 is SQSDAQ in the germline V gene. CDR3 in amino acids: CASSLTPQEDQPQHF. CDR3 sequence (DNA): TGTGCCAGCAGCTTAACCCCTCAGGAGGACCAGCCCCAGCATTTT.

About this clonotype: One end of the junction is discordant with germline, which a read error may explain. This chain joins TRBV25-1 and TRBJ1-4, with D uncertain. Germline CDR1 MGHDK, CDR2 SYGVNS. The CDR3 contains 12 residues. The CDR3: CAGSGLNEKLFF. CDR3 nucleotide sequence: TGTGCCGGCAGTGGACTTAATGAAAAACTGTTCTTT.

Notes on this clonotype: An end of the junction does not agree with germline; a read error may underlie this. The V gene is TRBV12-3 or TRBV12-4, the J gene TRBJ1-4; TRBD1 is a possible D gene (5 bases). The CDR3 totals 14 residues. The CDR3 here is CASSRGTGDEKLLF. CDR3 coding DNA: TGTGCCAGCAGCCGTGGGACGGGCGATGAAAAACTGCTTTTC.